The sequence of this T cell receptor beta chain was determined in a study of identical twins (TCRdb year 2016). Background on the whole study: To test whether fetal clonotypes persist, the study used deep sequencing on TCR alpha and beta repertoires from monozygotic twins, unrelated adults of various ages, and cord blood. To rule out contamination, replicate twin experiments were performed at different times with different library preparation protocols. Paper-wide results and their limitations: Because the same donors could not be followed over many years, conclusions were based on cross-sectional statistical analysis. In monozygotic twins, out-of-frame TCR alpha sharing was systematically underestimated by recombination models, although the models agreed with sharing between unrelated individuals. Compared with coincidental sharing between unrelated individuals, an excess of low generation-probability sequences was observed among out-of-frame TCR alpha sequences shared between twins. Zero-insertion analyses could be partly confounded by invariant T cells such as MAIT and iNKT, though diverse VJ usage argued against such confounding for most clonotypes. The excess sharing between twins in beta out-of-frame sequences was weaker because fewer shared sequences reduced the signal-to-noise ratio. Abundant cord blood beta clonotypes had fewer insertions, young adult naive repertoires showed a similar but weaker trend, and memory repertoires showed no such trend.

With regard to this clonotype: Its binding antigen is unknown. No much larger clone is present one base from it, and per-base qualities are unavailable.

Libraries were built with 5' RACE. Sequencer: Illumina HiSeq 2000. Template switching introduced a universal primer binding site; the final cDNA contained a unique molecular identifier, enabling accurate counting of TCR cDNA molecules. Specific primers in the conserved constant-segment region were used to synthesize first-strand cDNA for TCR alpha and beta chains. To control for contamination, each cDNA library was double barcoded with a SMART-Mk sample barcode plus Illumina barcodes. TruSeq adapter sequences along with Illumina sample barcodes were introduced in two successive PCR steps. TCR alpha and beta cDNA libraries were sequenced on the Illumina HiSeq platform with custom primers. For the original study's pipeline: MiGEC processed the raw reads to extract unique molecular identifiers, while MiXCR was used to determine the CDR3 positions. Recombination models were inferred per individual with the repgenHMM and IGoR tools using an EM algorithm. Shared clonotypes were analyzed with the tcR package in R, and sharing was normalized by the product of cloneset sizes. To study raw recombination without the effects of thymic and clonal selection, out-of-frame nonproductive sequences were analyzed. The public reads were reanalyzed by TCRdb: fastp trimming at Q25, MiXCR alignment, in-frame beta chains only. All rows with the same CDR3 protein become a single entry with the most common DNA and genes. TCRdb's processing, not the authors', yielded these V and J calls. The sample table holds approximately 250,000 distinct CDR3 sequences, of which 6.5% to 8% were seen once. The ten biggest clones cover roughly 15% of the sample.

Trimming leaves V shorter by 5 bases and J shorter by 2 bases, with the junction holding 18 bases beyond the gene matches. The CDR3, from cysteine to phenylalanine, totals 19 residues. Kept here is only the CDR3 DNA, which spans 57 bases and is read in frame from base 1. The germline V gene encodes CDR1 SGHAT and CDR2 FQDESV (reference sequence). Every donor in the study was a healthy Caucasian. Three pairs of female monozygotic twins, all aged about 18 to 30 years, were included in the twin cohort. CD4+ and CD8+ T cell populations were isolated with positive isolation kits from Invitrogen. This sample was also put to use in a study of T cells expressing NK-cell markers. The second study also describes: TCR beta-chain repertoires were profiled in sorted CD3+CD56+NKG2C+, CD3+CD56+NKG2C- and CD3+CD56-NKG2C+ T-cell subsets from several donors. Seven of the eight sequenced donors were HCMV-seropositive and one was HCMV-seronegative. In several experiments an anti-gammadeltaTCR antibody was added to restrict sorting to alphabetaTCR-expressing T cells. In over 5 donors, the dominant CD3+CD56+NKG2C+ clonotypes were among the top 10 CD8+ clonotypes and accounted for roughly 1.0-8% of CD8+ T cells. Those dominant clonotypes were again the most abundant among CD3+CD56-NKG2C+ cells in four donors, at roughly 28.3-65%. It remained unclear whether the expanded NKG2C-expressing T cell clones were specific for HCMV antigens. The eight sequenced donors were randomly selected healthy volunteers, three men and five women. HCMV-specific IgG was detected in serum with a commercial ELISA kit to determine HCMV serostatus. MIGEC handled demultiplexing of the reads and grouping by UMI, while MiTCR was used to assemble and quantify clonotypes. To exclude erroneous sequences, any TCR cDNA sequence not supported by at least two reads was discarded. Downstream repertoire analysis used the tcR package, and clonotypes were matched across fractions by CDR3 nucleotide sequence plus V segment. VDJmatch was used to annotate antigen specificity against VDJdb, with one amino acid substitution in CDR3 permitted.

The receptor's source is a woman between 18 and 29 years old in good health. The rearranged segments are TRBV11-1 and TRBJ2-7; TRBD1 aligns with 10 central bases. The sample taken for sequencing was CD8+ T cells sorted from blood. The encoded CDR3 is CASSLTQGTGALFTYEQYF. The bases read TGTGCCAGCAGCCTTACACAAGGGACAGGGGCACTTTTCACCTACGAGCAGTACTTC.